This TCR beta chain appears in the sequencing data of a study of a mutant IDH1 vaccine in newly diagnosed glioma. General study points: Seemingly, pseudoprogression had no relation to changes in the top peripheral T cell clonotypes.

This clone showed up just a few times. Its antigen is unidentified. Noted time point: week 11, during vaccination. It was 300 ug of mutant IDH1 20-mer peptide that made up each vaccine dose, given with topical imiquimod. Between the trimmed V and J ends, which lost 0 bases and 3 bases, there was a span of 8 bases. Germline V lookup: CDR1 LGHNA, CDR2 YSLEER. The CDR3 length is 14 residues. Assay used: immunoSEQ multiplex PCR; TCRdb lists only in-frame clones, some missing. Of 40,000 or so clones in the sample, 80% to 85% were seen once. The TCR was taken from a man between 35 and 55 years old with glioma. The sequences come from PBMCs, collected from a glioma patient whose treatment included an IDH1 peptide vaccine. This rearrangement joins TRBV4-3 to TRBJ1-1; possible D gene TRBD1, 5 bases. The CDR3 reads CASSQDVTDTEAFF. CDR3 DNA sequence: TGCGCCAGCAGCCAAGACGTGACAGACACTGAAGCTTTCTTT.